The 19 T cell receptor beta chains below come from one sample, sequenced in a study of Ad26.COV2.S vaccination and SARS-CoV-2 variants. The treatment was: roughly 19 received Ad26.COV2.S at low or high dose, single or two shots; roughly five received placebo; per-sample allocation not given. At day 63 after the first vaccine or placebo injection, samples were drawn. Method: immunoSEQ multiplex PCR; TCRdb's copy keeps in-frame clones and lacks some. The sample carries about 250,000 clones, around 88% recorded once. Sequencing was performed on peripheral blood, taken in a trial of Ad26.COV2.S vaccine versus placebo. These TCRs come from a person aged 18-60 years who received the Ad26.COV2.S COVID-19 vaccine or a placebo.

This clone appeared a single time. The V gene is TRBV6-2 or TRBV6-3, the J gene TRBJ2-1; the match to TRBD1 covers 9 bases. The CDR3 extends over 16 amino acids. Per the germline V gene, CDR1 is MNHEY and CDR2 is SVGEGT. Trimming removed 2 bases from V and 5 bases from J; junction bases left unmatched: 7. The CDR3 loop reads CASSYPGQGRDNEQFF. In DNA, the CDR3 is TGTGCCAGCAGTTACCCGGGACAGGGTCGGGACAATGAGCAGTTCTTC.

This sequence joins TRBV10-3 and TRBJ1-4, with D unclear. The CDR3 sequence is 13 residues long. Per germline, CDR1 ENHRY and CDR2 SYGVKD. Trimming cost V 2 bases and J 5 bases, with 6 bases left between them. The CDR3 loop reads CAISEGPNEKLFF. The CDR3 DNA reads as TGTGCCATCAGTGAGGGACCGAATGAAAAACTGTTTTTT.

This clone was seen a few times. The chain carries TRBV24-1 and TRBJ2-3, with D perhaps matching TRBD1 (7 bases). The ends were cut back, 3 bases at V and 0 bases at J, with 12 bases in the middle. CDR1 is KGHDR and CDR2 is SFDVKD in the germline V gene. CDR3 length equals 16 residues. This CDR3 is CATSDRQGGSTDTQYF. Written as DNA, the CDR3 is TGTGCCACCAGTGATCGGCAGGGGGGTAGCACAGATACGCAGTATTTT.

On this clone itself: Different DNA sequences within this sample yield the same CDR3. The rearrangement uses TRBV6-5 and TRBJ2-1; D remains ambiguous. The CDR3 consists of 12 residues. Trimming pared 6 bases from V and 0 bases from J, leaving 3 bases between. Germline-derived CDR1 and CDR2 are MNHEY and SVGAGI. DNA for the CDR3: TGTGCCAGCAGGAGCTCCTACAATGAGCAGTTCTTC. This codes for CASRSSYNEQFF.

The rearrangement joins TRBV29-1 to TRBJ1-1, with 8 bases aligning to TRBD1. The CDR3 extends over 12 amino acids. Per germline, CDR1 SQVTM and CDR2 ANQGSEA. V lost 7 bases to trimming and J lost 5 bases; unmatched junction nucleotides: 6. In nucleotides, the CDR3 is TGCAGCGGCCGGGACAGGTTAACTGAAGCTTTCTTT. It yields the protein CSGRDRLTEAFF.

The count of this clone is one. This chain links TRBV4-2 with TRBJ2-1, with 13 bases matching TRBD2. Germline assignment: CDR1 LGHNA and CDR2 YNFKEQ. The CDR3 is 18 residues long. Trimming took 0 bases from V and 10 from J; bases not matched to a gene: 12. This CDR3 reads CASSQELAGGIKSEEQFF. DNA of the CDR3: TGTGCCAGCAGCCAAGAACTAGCGGGAGGGATAAAGTCGGAAGAGCAGTTCTTC.

The V gene is TRBV21-1, the J gene TRBJ2-1. TRBV21-1 is annotated as a pseudogene. The CDR3 loop spans 11 amino acids. CDR3 coding DNA: TGTGCCAGCAGACTCCTAGGGTTTGAGTTCTTC. It translates to CASRLLGFEFF.

The genes are TRBV9 and TRBJ2-5; D is uncertain. Germline V gene lookup returns CDR1 SGDLS and CDR2 YYNGEE. The V end was cut by 0 bases, the J end by 4 bases, with 16 bases between. The CDR3 loop spans 16 amino acids. The CDR3: CASSVGMNSFGETQYF. The CDR3 region has the DNA TGTGCCAGCAGCGTAGGGATGAACAGTTTCGGAGAGACCCAGTACTTC.

This clone was detected ten times or more. The chain couples TRBV7-9 to TRBJ1-5; the match to TRBD1 covers 8 bases. The germline V gene encodes CDR1 SEHNR and CDR2 FQNEAQ (reference sequence). V shed 5 bases, J shed 5 bases, and the junction held 5 bases outside the gene matches. This CDR3 comprises 14 residues. The CDR3 loop reads CASSPLTGDQPQHF. The CDR3 region has the DNA TGTGCCAGCAGCCCTCTGACAGGGGATCAGCCCCAGCATTTT. The variable domain in full, completed from reference TRBV7-9 and TRBJ1-5, reads DTGVSQNPRHKITKRGQNVTFRCDPISEHNRLYWYRQTLGQGPEFLTYFQNEAQLEKSRLLSDRFSAERPKGSFSTLEIQRTEQGDSAMYLCASSPLTGDQPQHFGDGTRLSIL.

To note about this clone: The identical CDR3 is also encoded by other nucleotide sequences in the sample. The chain recombines TRBV19 with TRBJ1-3; perhaps TRBD1 as D (5 bases). The V and J ends lost 3 bases and 0 bases respectively, with 9 bases between them. The CDR3 has 15 residues. CDR1 is LNHDA, CDR2 SQIVND, per germline (reference sequence). The CDR3 bases are TGTGCCAGTAGTATCGGGACGGCCTCTGGAAACACCATATATTTT. This codes for CASSIGTASGNTIYF.

The chain links TRBV6-5 to TRBJ2-5; D ambiguous. CDR1 and CDR2 from the germline V gene are MNHEY and SVGAGI. The CDR3 loop spans 13 amino acids. The V end was cut by 0 bases, the J end by 5 bases, with 7 bases between. This CDR3 is CASSYSALETQYF. The CDR3 DNA reads TGTGCCAGCAGTTACTCGGCGCTGGAGACCCAGTACTTC.

Here the CDR3 DNA reads TGTGCCAGCAGCTTTTGGGGCAGGGGCTCTGGGGCCAACGTCCTGACTTTC. Translation gives CASSFWGRGSGANVLTF. The chain links TRBV5-5 to TRBJ2-6, with D perhaps TRBD1 (6 bases). The CDR3 has 17 amino acids. The V end was cut by 2 bases, the J end by 0 bases, with 12 bases between. The germline gives CDR1 SGHKS, CDR2 YYEKEE (reference sequence).

This chain uses TRBV14 with TRBJ2-5; 8 positions agree with TRBD2. The CDR3 sequence is 14 residues long. Germline V CDR1 and CDR2: SGHDN, FVKESK. V trimming: 3 bases; J trimming: 4 bases; junction bases outside the gene matches: 4. CDR3 amino acids: CASSHLLAGETQYF. The CDR3 bases are TGTGCCAGCAGCCACCTCCTAGCGGGAGAGACCCAGTACTTC.

This chain uses TRBV14 with TRBJ2-7, with TRBD1 identical over 7 bases. Germline-derived CDR1 and CDR2 are SGHDN and FVKESK. This CDR3 spans 14 amino acids. J was trimmed by 4 bases and V by 1 base; bases with no gene match: 4. The CDR3 coding sequence is TGTGCCAGCAGCCAAGGCCCAGGGGGTTACGAGCAGTACGTC. Translating it yields CASSQGPGGYEQYV.

CDR3 bases: TGTGCCAGCTCACCACCGTCTAGCACAGATACGCAGTATTTT. Translating it yields CASSPPSSTDTQYF. This chain links TRBV18 with TRBJ2-3; D is ambiguous. The CDR3 is 14 residues long. The V gene's germline CDR1 is KGHSH and CDR2 LQKENI. Trimming left V 0 bases short and J 0 bases short, with 4 bases between.

The chain has TRBV21-1 and TRBJ2-6. TRBV21-1 is annotated as a pseudogene. The CDR3 is made up of 17 amino acids. CDR3 coding DNA: TGTGCCTCCCGGCGAGGGACGGACCCCTCTGGGGCCAACGTCCTGACTTTC. This encodes CASRRGTDPSGANVLTF.

The chain uses TRBV4-3 and TRBJ2-1; D not resolved. Deletions cut 1 base from V and 10 bases from J, with 14 bases between. Germline assignment: CDR1 LGHNA and CDR2 YSLEER. CDR3 length: 14 residues. The CDR3 DNA follows: TGCGCCAGCAGCCAAGGGGTGGGCCCGCGGGAGCAGTTCTTC. It specifies CASSQGVGPREQFF.

V usage is TRBV9 and J usage is TRBJ2-5; TRBD1 might be the D (5 bases). The CDR3 covers 15 residues. Germline values: CDR1 SGDLS, CDR2 YYNGEE. The V and J ends lost 3 bases and 4 bases respectively, with 16 bases between them. The CDR3 DNA reads as TGTGCCAGCAGCGCACAGACAGCCCTAGGAGAGACCCAGTACTTC. It yields the protein CASSAQTALGETQYF.

V is TRBV5-1 and J is TRBJ2-1, with 10 bases fitting TRBD2. There are 17 residues in the CDR3. CDR1 SGHRS and CDR2 YFSETQ come from the germline V gene. The V gene end was trimmed by 2 bases and the J gene end by 6 bases; junction bases not matched to a gene: 11. The CDR3 nucleotides are TGCGCCAGCAGCTTAATGGCGGGCCAGCGGGGGGGCAATGAGCAGTTCTTC. This codes for CASSLMAGQRGGNEQFF.